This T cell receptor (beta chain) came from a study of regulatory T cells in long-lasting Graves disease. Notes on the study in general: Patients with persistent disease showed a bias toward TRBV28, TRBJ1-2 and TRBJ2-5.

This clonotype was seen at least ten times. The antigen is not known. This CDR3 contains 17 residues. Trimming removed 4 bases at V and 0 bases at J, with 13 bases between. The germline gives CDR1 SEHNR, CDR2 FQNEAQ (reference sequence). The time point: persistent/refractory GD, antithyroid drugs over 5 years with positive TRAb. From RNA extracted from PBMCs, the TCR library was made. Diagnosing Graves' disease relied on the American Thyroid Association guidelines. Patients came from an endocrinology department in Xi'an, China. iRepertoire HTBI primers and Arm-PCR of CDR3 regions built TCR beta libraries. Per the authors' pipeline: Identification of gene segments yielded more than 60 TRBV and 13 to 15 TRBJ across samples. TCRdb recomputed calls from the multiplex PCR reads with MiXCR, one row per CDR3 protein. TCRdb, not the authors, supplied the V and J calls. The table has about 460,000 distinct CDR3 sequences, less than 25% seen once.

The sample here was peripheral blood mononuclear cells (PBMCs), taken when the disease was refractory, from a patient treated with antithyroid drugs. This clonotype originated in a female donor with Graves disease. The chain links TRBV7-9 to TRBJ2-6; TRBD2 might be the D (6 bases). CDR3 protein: CASSWGVDSSGANVLTF. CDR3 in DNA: TGTGCCAGCAGCTGGGGGGTTGACTCCTCTGGGGCCAACGTCCTGACTTTC.